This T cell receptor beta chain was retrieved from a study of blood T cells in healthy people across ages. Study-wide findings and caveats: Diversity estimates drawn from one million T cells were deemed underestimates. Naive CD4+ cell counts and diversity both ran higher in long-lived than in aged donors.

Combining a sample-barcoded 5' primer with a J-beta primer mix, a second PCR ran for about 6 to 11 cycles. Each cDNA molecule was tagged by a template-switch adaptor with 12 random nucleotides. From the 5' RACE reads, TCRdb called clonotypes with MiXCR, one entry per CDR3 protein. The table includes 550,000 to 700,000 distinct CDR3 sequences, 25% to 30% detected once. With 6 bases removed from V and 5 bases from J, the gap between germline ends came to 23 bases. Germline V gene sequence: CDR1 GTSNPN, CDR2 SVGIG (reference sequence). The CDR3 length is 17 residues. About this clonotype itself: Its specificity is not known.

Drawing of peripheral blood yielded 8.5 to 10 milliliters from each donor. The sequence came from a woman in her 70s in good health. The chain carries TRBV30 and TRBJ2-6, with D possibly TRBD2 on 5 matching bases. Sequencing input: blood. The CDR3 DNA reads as TGTGCCTGCTCCAAGGACTCGCCGGTTCGCCGGGCCAACGTCCTGACTTTC. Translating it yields CACSKDSPVRRANVLTF.